Listed below are T cell receptor beta chains from one sample, sequenced in a study of T cell responses to AZD1222 COVID-19 vaccine. Profiling relied on immunoSEQ multiplex PCR, and the TCRdb table lists in-frame clones only, not all of them. The sample includes around 160,000 clones, roughly nine tenths seen only once; the top ten take 5.1%. Sequencing was performed on peripheral blood, taken on day 0 of AZD1222 vaccination. The receptors stem from an adult in good health. Each CDR3 is given with its conserved first and last residue. Fields, in order: V gene, J gene, CDR3 protein.

>TRBV28|TRBJ1-1
CASSLTAGAGGGTEAFF
>TRBV9|TRBJ2-3
CASSPRTSGIVTDTQYF
>TRBV28|TRBJ1-2
CASIMTGGSSFGYTF
>TRBV18|TRBJ2-5
CASSAGTGKQTQYF
>TRBV18|TRBJ1-1
CASSPPWDTEAFF
>TRBV10-3|TRBJ2-2
CAISDQGEAGELFF
>TRBV9|TRBJ1-1
CASGRTGTTEAFF
>TRBV7-2|TRBJ2-7
CASSLNFLEQYF
>TRBV7-2|TRBJ1-1
CASSPRPGAEAFF
>TRBV28|TRBJ1-4
CASTRGRGRTNEKLFF
>TRBV4-3|TRBJ1-2
CASSTGGESNGYTF
>TRBV19|TRBJ1-2
CASSNPGGNYGYTF
>TRBV7-3|TRBJ2-1
CASSSLAGGPNEQFF